Below, one T cell receptor beta chain is given with its context. The data were obtained in a study of T-cell reconstitution after alpha-beta-depleted transplantation in children. Trimming removed 3 bases at V and 2 bases at J, with 5 bases between. Germline V gene lookup returns CDR1 SGHAT and CDR2 FQNNGV. The CDR3 extends over 12 amino acids. As it was prepared, the TCRbeta library received unique molecular identifiers. MiXCR was run by TCRdb on the PCR reads, yielding one entry per CDR3 protein. The sample has 200,000 to 300,000 distinct CDR3 sequences; about 24% are singletons. The TCR sequence derives from a female patient aged 2-10 years who had a stem cell transplant for congenital amegakaryocytic thrombocytopenia, so the T cells may come from the graft donor. The chain links TRBV11-2 to TRBJ2-7; D is unresolved. Source: PBMCs, mostly from graft donor cells, taken 360 days after TCRalphabeta/CD19-depleted stem cell transplant. CDR3 amino acids: CASSLWAYEQYF. CDR3 coding DNA: TGTGCCAGCAGCTTGTGGGCCTACGAGCAGTACTTC.